This T cell receptor beta chain came from a study of T cell responses to AZD1222 COVID-19 vaccine. Broader study findings: Across the whole spike, CD4 TCRs peaked at regions 160-218 and 743-854. Unmutated variant regions reportedly attract nearly half of all spike-specific TCRs.

About this clone: The target antigen is unknown.

Per the germline V gene, CDR1 is KGHSH and CDR2 is LQKENI. V was pared by 3 bases and J by 0 bases, with 5 bases between. The CDR3 is made up of 14 amino acids. Some clones are missing from TCRdb's copy, which holds only in-frame ones; the method was immunoSEQ multiplex PCR. The top ten clones hold more than 3.5% of a sample with about 150,000 clones, approximately 90% of them seen once. The input for sequencing was peripheral blood, taken on day 0 of AZD1222 vaccination. This chain connects TRBV18 to TRBJ1-4; D ambiguous. The receptor comes from an adult in good health. The chain's CDR3 is CASSPGATNEKLFF. CDR3 bases: TGTGCCAGCTCACCGGGAGCAACTAATGAAAAACTGTTTTTT.